A selection of T cell receptor beta chains follows, all from one sample in a study of regulatory dendritic cells for organ transplantation. Measured with immunoSEQ multiplex PCR; TCRdb has only the in-frame clones, and not every one. The table shows over 10,000 clones, with around 62% occurring only once. These receptors' targets are unknown. The sequenced sample consisted of naive CD8+ T cells from blood cultured with dendritic cells. Every receptor here comes from a human donor in good health. Both conserved end residues are part of each CDR3. Fields, in order: clone size, J gene, D gene, V gene, CDR3 protein, CDR3 DNA. A D gene is named only where the DNA matches it firmly. Rows may omit the clone size; those that give it use once, few, many or a size class.

>.|TRBJ2-7|.|TRBV14
CASSQDPQVVYEQYF
TGTGCCAGCAGCCAAGATCCCCAGGTAGTGTACGAGCAGTACTTC
>.|TRBJ2-3|TRBD2|TRBV5-1
CASSLGLAGRTRTDTQYF
TGCGCCAGCAGCTTAGGTCTAGCGGGGCGTACACGCACAGATACGCAGTATTTT
>.|TRBJ1-2|TRBD1|TRBV9
CASSVGQGPYYGYTF
TGTGCCAGCAGCGTAGGACAGGGGCCGTACTATGGCTACACCTTC
>.|TRBJ1-1|TRBD1|TRBV19
CASTPGQGNTEAFF
TGTGCCAGTACACCGGGACAGGGAAACACTGAAGCCTTCTTT
>.|TRBJ2-2|.|TRBV18
CASSPPVGTNAGELFF
TGTGCCAGCTCACCACCGGTTGGGACAAACGCCGGGGAGCTGTTTTTT
>once|TRBJ2-7|.|TRBV6-5
CASSSDSSPFREQYF
TGTGCCAGCAGTTCTGACAGTTCCCCGTTTCGCGAGCAGTACTTC
>.|TRBJ2-7|.|TRBV7-9
CASSLDLAEQYF
TGTGCCAGCAGCTTAGATCTGGCAGAGCAGTACTTC
>.|TRBJ2-3|.|TRBV6-7
CASSYHKRTATDTQYF
TGTGCCAGCAGTTACCATAAGCGGACAGCCACAGATACGCAGTATTTT
>.|TRBJ1-6|.|TRBV7-6
CASSSQGGNSPLHF
TGTGCCAGCAGCTCCCAGGGAGGGAATTCACCCCTCCACTTT
>few|TRBJ2-3|.|TRBV6-1
CASSDASLVGGYF
TGTGCCAGCAGTGACGCGAGTCTCGTCGGCGGATATTTT
>.|TRBJ2-7|TRBD2|TRBV7-9
CASSPKGLAAYEQYF
TGTGCCAGCAGCCCAAAGGGACTAGCGGCCTACGAGCAGTACTTC
>.|TRBJ1-4|.|TRBV7-8
CASSLGAEMYEKLFF
TGTGCCAGCAGCTTAGGGGCAGAAATGTATGAAAAACTGTTTTTT
>.|TRBJ2-3|.|TRBV27
CASSSVTDTQYF
TGTGCCAGCAGTTCCGTCACAGATACGCAGTATTTT
>.|TRBJ1-1|.|TRBV4-1
CASSQALLNTEAFF
TGCGCCAGCAGCCAAGCCCTTTTGAACACTGAAGCTTTCTTT
>.|TRBJ2-7|TRBD2|TRBV7-9
CASSLVGGAYEQYF
TGTGCCAGCAGCTTAGTCGGGGGGGCCTACGAGCAGTACTTC
>.|TRBJ1-2|.|TRBV25-1
CASSEWEGGGYTF
TGTGCCAGCAGTGAATGGGAGGGAGGAGGCTACACCTTC
>.|TRBJ2-3|.|TRBV4-1
CASSQDGGLTDTQYF
TGCGCCAGCAGCCAAGACGGCGGGCTCACAGATACGCAGTATTTT
>.|TRBJ1-2|.|TRBV4-2
CASSPTLSGHLYGYTF
TGTGCCAGCAGCCCTACTCTTTCGGGACATCTCTATGGCTACACCTTC
>once|TRBJ1-1|TRBD1|TRBV7-9
CASSSGTGTEAFF
TGTGCCAGCAGCTCTGGGACAGGCACTGAAGCTTTCTTT
>few|TRBJ1-2|.|TRBV7-9
CASSGMRAGAYGYTF
TGTGCCAGCAGCGGGATGCGGGCAGGGGCCTATGGCTACACCTTC
>.|TRBJ2-7|.|TRBV19
CASSSGILPREQYF
TGTGCCTCCAGTTCAGGCATTCTTCCTCGCGAGCAGTACTTC
>.|TRBJ2-1|TRBD2|TRBV9
CASSVGGGSSNEQFF
TGTGCCAGCAGCGTAGGCGGGGGGTCTTCCAATGAGCAGTTCTTC
>few|TRBJ1-2|.|TRBV6-5
CASSYSELSYGYTF
TGTGCCAGCAGTTACTCGGAGTTGAGCTATGGCTACACCTTC
>.|TRBJ2-1|TRBD2|TRBV7-9
CASSFVRGVRSSYNEQFF
TGTGCCAGCAGCTTTGTGCGGGGGGTCCGGAGCTCCTACAATGAGCAGTTCTTC
>few|TRBJ2-2|.|TRBV12-5
CASGLVGPGAGELFF
TGTGCTAGTGGTTTGGTTGGACCGGGGGCCGGGGAGCTGTTTTTT
>.|TRBJ2-3|TRBD2|TRBV5-3
CARRPPGLDRDTQYF
TGTGCCAGAAGACCTCCGGGACTAGATAGGGATACGCAGTATTTT
>.|TRBJ1-5|.|TRBV4-1
CASSPERGGTNQPQHF
TGCGCCAGCAGCCCTGAGCGAGGGGGTACCAATCAGCCCCAGCATTTT
>.|TRBJ2-1|.|TRBV7-9
CASSSSRGNNEQFF
TGTGCCAGCAGCTCAAGCAGGGGCAACAATGAGCAGTTCTTC
>few|TRBJ2-7|TRBD1|TRBV11-2
CASSLLTGGDEQYF
TGTGCCAGCAGCTTATTGACAGGGGGCGACGAGCAGTACTTC
>few|TRBJ1-5|TRBD1|TRBV5-6
CASSEGTGFNQPQHF
TGTGCCAGCAGCGAGGGGACAGGGTTTAATCAGCCCCAGCATTTT
>.|TRBJ1-1|.|TRBV11-3
CASSFTDMNTEAFF
TGTGCCAGCAGCTTTACAGACATGAACACTGAAGCTTTCTTT